This entry lists 14 T cell receptor beta chains sequenced from one sample in a study of blood T cell repertoires in COVID-19. TCRdb keeps only in-frame clones here, not all; method: immunoSEQ multiplex PCR. The table shows around 260,000 clones, with about 88% occurring only once. Specimen: peripheral blood. These TCRs come from a man between 18 and 29 years old with active or convalescent COVID-19.

The chain links TRBV4-1 to TRBJ1-1; 10 positions match TRBD1. V was pared by 4 bases and J by 7 bases, with 12 bases of the junction left unmatched. This CDR3 has 16 amino acids. The germline V gene encodes CDR1 MGHRA and CDR2 YSYEKL. CDR3 protein: CASSRANRDRGVEAFF. CDR3 nucleotides: TGCGCCAGCAGCCGAGCTAACCGGGACAGGGGCGTTGAAGCTTTCTTT.

In the case of this clone: The sample carries other DNA sequences with the same CDR3. The V gene is TRBV7-2, the J gene TRBJ2-7; D gene ambiguous. From germline, CDR1 is SGHTA and CDR2 FQGNSA. Trimming pared 3 bases from V and 2 bases from J, leaving 11 bases between. The CDR3 is 14 residues long. The CDR3 is CASSLTGLPYEQYF. Written as DNA, the CDR3 is TGTGCCAGCAGCTTGACCGGGTTACCCTACGAGCAGTACTTC. Full variable domain (outside the CDR3, taken from reference TRBV7-2 and TRBJ2-7): GAGVSQSPSNKVTEKGKDVELRCDPISGHTALYWYRQSLGQGLEFLIYFQGNSAPDKSGLPSDRFSAERTGGSVSTLTIQRTQQEDSAVYLCASSLTGLPYEQYFGPGTRLTVT.

The genes are TRBV30 and TRBJ2-7; 9 bases match TRBD2. This CDR3 contains 18 residues. Germline V gene data show CDR1 as GTSNPN and CDR2 as SVGIG (reference sequence). V lost 5 bases to trimming and J lost 5 bases; unmatched junction nucleotides: 22. The CDR3 sequence is CAWYPAKRGAPSRHEQYF. CDR3 DNA sequence: TGTGCCTGGTACCCGGCTAAGCGGGGGGCCCCCTCGAGGCACGAGCAGTACTTC.

The gene calls are TRBV4-1 and TRBJ2-7, with D perhaps TRBD1 (6 bases). CDR3 size: 17 residues. Germline-derived CDR1 and CDR2 are MGHRA and YSYEKL. V lost 0 bases to trimming and J lost 1 base, with 16 bases between them. In DNA, the CDR3 is TGCGCCAGCAGCCAAGAGGGTGGGACATTAGCTTCCTACGAGCAGTACTTC. It is translated as CASSQEGGTLASYEQYF.

V usage is TRBV7-2 and J usage is TRBJ1-5; tentatively, D is TRBD1 (5 bases). In germline, CDR1 is SGHTA, CDR2 FQGNSA. Trimming took off 1 base at V and 7 bases at J, with 8 bases between the two ends. The CDR3 is 13 amino acids. The CDR3 nucleotides read TGTGCCAGCAGCTTAGGAAGGGGACAGCCCCAGCATTTT. It encodes CASSLGRGQPQHF.

A remark on this clone: Other DNA sequences in the sample encode the same CDR3. The chain links TRBV12-3 or TRBV12-4 to TRBJ1-1; no definite D call. CDR3 size: 11 residues. Trimming stripped 2 bases from V and 6 bases from J, with 4 bases between. Here the CDR3 reads CASSLSAEAFF. The DNA for the CDR3 is TGTGCCAGCAGTTTATCCGCTGAAGCTTTCTTT.

V gene TRBV19 combines with J gene TRBJ1-2; D is ambiguous. V was pared by 3 bases and J by 6 bases, with 11 bases between. Germline V gene sequence: CDR1 LNHDA, CDR2 SQIVND (reference sequence). The CDR3 has 13 residues. The DNA for the CDR3 is TGTGCCAGTAGTATTTCTCATACGGATGGCTACACCTTC. Its protein is CASSISHTDGYTF.

The chain links TRBV4-1 to TRBJ1-2; perhaps TRBD1 as D (5 bases). The CDR3 covers 14 residues. In germline, CDR1 is MGHRA, CDR2 YSYEKL. The V gene lost 3 bases and the J gene lost 8 bases, with 16 bases spanning the gap. The CDR3 is CASSHTSGERGYTF. The CDR3 DNA is TGCGCCAGCAGCCATACCTCGGGGGAGCGCGGCTACACCTTC.

The chain combines TRBV30 with TRBJ2-7; 13 positions match TRBD2. The germline CDR1 and CDR2 sequences are GTSNPN and SVGIG (reference sequence). Trimming at V came to 1 base and at J to 4 bases, leaving 4 bases not matched to a gene. The CDR3 is 15 amino acids. The CDR3 here is CAWSGGTSGIYEQYF. CDR3 sequence (DNA): TGTGCCTGGAGTGGGGGGACTAGCGGGATATACGAGCAGTACTTC.

The chain employs TRBV12-3 or TRBV12-4 and TRBJ1-1, with 8 bases lining up with TRBD1. J was trimmed by 7 bases and V by 3 bases; bases with no gene match: 4. The CDR3 is 13 amino acids. The chain's CDR3 is CASSFQGANEAFF. The CDR3 DNA reads as TGTGCCAGCAGTTTTCAGGGGGCCAATGAAGCTTTCTTT.

The table lists this clone with a few counts. Here the CDR3 reads CASSLPYSPLHF. As DNA, the CDR3 is TGTGCCAGCAGCCTTCCCTATTCACCCCTCCACTTT. This chain connects TRBV3-1 (or the pseudogene TRBV3-2) to TRBJ1-6; the D is unclear. Per germline, CDR1 LGHDT and CDR2 YNNKEL (reference sequence). This CDR3 has 12 residues. Trimming stripped 4 bases from V and 8 bases from J, with 6 bases between.

The rearrangement joins TRBV9 to TRBJ2-1; 9 bases are shared with TRBD2. The CDR3 totals 17 residues. The V gene end was trimmed by 0 bases and the J gene end by 9 bases; junction bases not matched to a gene: 13. The germline CDR1 and CDR2 sequences are SGDLS and YYNGEE. For the CDR3, the DNA is TGTGCCAGCAGCGTAGTGAGTAGCGGGGGTTTCGGGGCTGAGCAGTTCTTC. Its protein is CASSVVSSGGFGAEQFF. The full variable domain, rest sourced from reference TRBV9 and TRBJ2-1, is DSGVTQTPKHLITATGQRVTLRCSPRSGDLSVYWYQQSLDQGLQFLIQYYNGEERAKGNILERFSAQQFPDLHSELNLSSLELGDSALYFCASSVVSSGGFGAEQFFGPGTRLTVL.

J is TRBJ1-5 and V is TRBV3-1 (or the pseudogene TRBV3-2), with a weak D call TRBD1 (5 bases). The germline V gene has CDR1 LGHDT and CDR2 YNNKEL (reference sequence). V lost 5 bases and J lost 5, with 10 bases in between. CDR3 size: 13 residues. CDR3 residues: CASSKQVDQPQHF. The CDR3 DNA is TGTGCCAGCAGCAAACAGGTCGATCAGCCCCAGCATTTT.

The chain employs TRBV5-1 and TRBJ2-3, with D maybe TRBD1 (6 bases). Per germline, CDR1 SGHRS and CDR2 YFSETQ. This CDR3 spans 13 amino acids. Trimming cost V 5 bases and J 2 bases, with 9 bases left between them. DNA for the CDR3: TGCGCCAGCAGGGGACACCACACAGATACGCAGTATTTT. It translates to CASRGHHTDTQYF.